These 31 T cell receptor beta chains were all obtained from the same sample, sequenced in a study of a mutant IDH1 vaccine in newly diagnosed glioma. This sample's time point: week 5, during vaccination. Topical imiquimod accompanied each vaccine dose, which consisted of 300 ug of mutant IDH1 20-mer peptide. Their recognized antigens are unknown. Clones were read by immunoSEQ multiplex PCR, and TCRdb kept only the in-frame ones, dropping some. The table records about 75,000 clones, roughly 90% of them present only once. The input for sequencing was PBMCs, taken from a glioma patient whose treatment included an IDH1 peptide vaccine. The receptors come from a woman aged 45-65 years with glioma.

This sequence joins TRBV6-6 and TRBJ2-1, with TRBD2 as a possible D gene (5 bases). The CDR3 runs to 15 residues. V was trimmed by 0 bases and J by 7 bases, leaving 13 bases between them. Germline values: CDR1 MNHNY, CDR2 SVGAGI (reference sequence). DNA for the CDR3: TGTGCCAGCAGTTACTCGATTCTAGCCGGGAATGAGCAGTTCTTC. It specifies CASSYSILAGNEQFF.

As DNA, the CDR3 is TGTGCCAGCAGCTTAGAAATCGGGATGAGGTTTGATACGCAGTATTTT. Encoded protein: CASSLEIGMRFDTQYF. This chain connects TRBV11-2 to TRBJ2-3, with D possibly matching TRBD2 (5 bases). V lost 0 bases, J lost 6 bases, and 16 bases lay in between. The length of the CDR3 is 16 residues. Germline CDR1 reads SGHAT; CDR2 reads FQNNGV.

The chain couples TRBV6-5 to TRBJ1-4; D might be TRBD1 (5 bases). The CDR3 is 15 residues long. Trimming removed 8 bases at V and 4 bases at J, with 17 bases between. From germline, CDR1 is MNHEY and CDR2 SVGAGI. The CDR3 sequence is CASLLGATGNEKLFF. For the CDR3, the DNA is TGTGCCAGCCTTCTAGGGGCGACTGGTAATGAAAAACTGTTTTTT.

This clone was counted between two and nine times. The rearrangement joins TRBV20-1 to TRBJ2-5, with TRBD2 as a possible D gene (6 bases). From germline, CDR1 is DFQATT and CDR2 SNEGSKA (reference sequence). The CDR3 runs to 11 residues. V was cut by 6 bases and J by 5 bases, with 10 bases left in between. The CDR3 DNA follows: TGCAGTGCGGAGGGCGAGGAGACCCAGTACTTC. As protein: CSAEGEETQYF.

The chain joins TRBV12-5 to TRBJ2-7; perhaps D is TRBD1 or TRBD2 (5 bases each). The CDR3 is made up of 14 amino acids. CDR1 and CDR2 from the germline V gene are LGHNT and FRNRAP. The ends were cut back, 6 bases at V and 5 bases at J, with 17 bases in the middle. CDR3 coding DNA: TGTGCTAGTGGCCGACTGGGATTGGGGGACGAGCAGTACTTC. This sequence encodes CASGRLGLGDEQYF.

V gene TRBV13 combines with J gene TRBJ1-1; no definite D call. CDR3 size: 13 residues. The germline CDR1 and CDR2 sequences are PRHDT and FYEKMQ (reference sequence). Between the trimmed V and J ends, which lost 2 bases and 1 base, there was a span of 5 bases. The DNA of the CDR3 is TGTGCCAGCAGCTTAATGGGGAACACTGAAGCTTTCTTT. This sequence encodes CASSLMGNTEAFF.

V gene TRBV5-1 combines with J gene TRBJ2-2, with 9 bases identical to TRBD1. With 4 bases clipped from V and 2 bases from J, the junction kept 15 bases outside the gene matches. CDR1 and CDR2 (germline): SGHRS, YFSETQ. This CDR3 spans 19 amino acids. Here the CDR3 reads CASSHGRRGTGTNTGELFF. In nucleotides, the CDR3 is TGCGCCAGCAGCCATGGGCGGCGCGGGACAGGGACAAACACCGGGGAGCTGTTTTTT.

The chain couples TRBV28 to TRBJ2-7; D gene uncertain. Trimming removed 3 bases from V and 10 bases from J, with 16 bases in between. The germline CDR1 and CDR2 sequences are MDHEN and SYDVKM. The CDR3 length is 13 residues. DNA for the CDR3: TGTGCCAGCAGTTTTGGGTCAGAGGAGCCCCAGTACTTC. Translating it yields CASSFGSEEPQYF.

The V and J genes are TRBV5-6 and TRBJ2-7; D gene uncertain. Trimming pared 5 bases from V and 6 bases from J, leaving 15 bases between. The CDR3 loop spans 13 amino acids. Per germline, CDR1 SGHDT and CDR2 YYEEEE. CDR3 nucleotides: TGTGCCAGCAGGGAATCGGGTACGGGCGAGCAGTACTTC. Amino acids: CASRESGTGEQYF.

The rearrangement joins TRBV9 to TRBJ2-7; 9 positions match TRBD2. V dropped 4 bases and J dropped 3; count of bases not matched to a gene: 5. Germline-derived CDR1 and CDR2 are SGDLS and YYNGEE. CDR3 length: 14 residues. DNA for the CDR3: TGTGCCAGCAGCCCCCGGACTAGCGACTACGAGCAGTACTTC. It encodes CASSPRTSDYEQYF.

This chain uses TRBV9 with TRBJ2-1; 7 bases match TRBD2. Germline V gene data show CDR1 as SGDLS and CDR2 as YYNGEE. CDR3 length: 13 amino acids. V lost 4 bases to trimming and J lost 8 bases; unmatched junction nucleotides: 6. The CDR3 bases are TGTGCCAGCAGCTTTGGACTAGGCGATGAGCAGTTCTTC. It specifies CASSFGLGDEQFF.

This chain links TRBV5-1 with TRBJ2-2, with D perhaps TRBD2 (6 bases). In germline, CDR1 is SGHRS, CDR2 YFSETQ. With 6 bases removed from V and 0 bases from J, the gap between germline ends came to 12 bases. The CDR3 sequence is 15 residues long. CDR3 nucleotide sequence: TGCGCCAGCACCCGGGACTCTTCGAACACCGGGGAGCTGTTTTTT. This translates into CASTRDSSNTGELFF. The whole variable domain, filled in from reference TRBV5-1 and TRBJ2-2, reads KAGVTQTPRYLIKTRGQQVTLSCSPISGHRSVSWYQQTPGQGLQFLFEYFSETQRNKGNFPGRFSGRQFSNSRSEMNVSTLELGDSALYLCASTRDSSNTGELFFGEGSRLTVL.

The chain is built from TRBV5-4 and TRBJ2-7; D possibly matches TRBD1 or TRBD2 (5 bases each). The V gene's germline CDR1 is SGHNT and CDR2 YYREEE (reference sequence). V lost 4 bases to trimming and J lost 0 bases, with 14 bases between them. This CDR3 spans 15 amino acids. The CDR3 sequence: CASSPKAGGSYEQYF. In nucleotides, the CDR3 is TGTGCCAGCAGCCCGAAGGCTGGGGGCTCCTACGAGCAGTACTTC.

The chain recombines TRBV2 with TRBJ1-5; D is unresolved. Germline V lookup: CDR1 SNHLY, CDR2 FYNNEI. V lost 1 base and J lost 5, with 6 bases in between. There are 13 residues in the CDR3. This CDR3 is CASSEGRDQPQHF. As DNA, the CDR3 is TGTGCCAGCAGTGAAGGCAGAGATCAGCCCCAGCATTTT.

CDR3 sequence reads: CASSYDGAKNIQYF. In nucleotides, the CDR3 is TGTGCCAGCAGTTACGACGGAGCCAAAAACATTCAGTACTTC. V gene TRBV6-5 combines with J gene TRBJ2-4; D remains ambiguous. This CDR3 contains 14 residues. V lost 2 bases and J lost 0, with 5 bases in between. From germline, CDR1 is MNHEY and CDR2 SVGAGI.

Written as DNA, the CDR3 is TGTGCCAGCAGACCCCGGGGCCGCGGGAGAGGCTACGAGCAGTACTTC. Amino acids: CASRPRGRGRGYEQYF. The genes are TRBV2 and TRBJ2-7; TRBD2 matches at 7 bases. J gave up 3 bases and V 6 bases, and 14 bases lay outside the gene matches. This CDR3 has 16 amino acids. Germline values: CDR1 SNHLY, CDR2 FYNNEI.

The V and J genes are TRBV19 and TRBJ2-7, with 7 bases identical to TRBD1. The germline V gene encodes CDR1 LNHDA and CDR2 SQIVND (reference sequence). The CDR3 runs 16 residues. Trimming removed 6 bases from V and 0 bases from J; junction bases left unmatched: 11. The CDR3 loop is CASRGITGASSYEQYF. DNA of the CDR3: TGTGCCAGTAGGGGGATAACAGGGGCCAGCTCCTACGAGCAGTACTTC.

The rearrangement joins TRBV29-1 to TRBJ1-1; 7 positions agree with TRBD1. V dropped 1 base and J dropped 9; count of bases not matched to a gene: 8. Looked up from germline, CDR1 is SQVTM and CDR2 is ANQGSEA. The CDR3 consists of 13 residues. This CDR3 reads CSVEVGGQRKAFF. The CDR3 DNA follows: TGCAGCGTTGAAGTAGGGGGACAGAGAAAAGCTTTCTTT. The complete variable domain, with remaining parts taken from reference TRBV29-1 and TRBJ1-1, reads SAVISQKPSRDICQRGTSLTIQCQVDSQVTMMFWYRQQPGQSLTLIATANQGSEATYESGFVIDKFPISRPNLTFSTLTVSNMSPEDSSIYLCSVEVGGQRKAFFGQGTRLTVV.

V and J are TRBV5-6 and TRBJ2-2; no clear D gene. Germline CDR1 SGHDT, CDR2 YYEEEE. The CDR3 has 16 residues. The V gene lost 4 bases and the J gene lost 6 bases, with 19 bases spanning the gap. The CDR3 reads CASSLAVTPKAGELFF. As DNA, the CDR3 is TGTGCCAGCAGCCTGGCCGTCACCCCTAAGGCCGGGGAGCTGTTTTTT. Looking up the rest from reference TRBV5-6 and TRBJ2-2 gives the full variable domain: DAGVTQSPTHLIKTRGQQVTLRCSPKSGHDTVSWYQQALGQGPQFIFQYYEEEERQRGNFPDRFSGHQFPNYSSELNVNALLLGDSALYLCASSLAVTPKAGELFFGEGSRLTVL.

The chain recombines TRBV18 with TRBJ2-6; no reliable D call. The V gene's germline CDR1 is KGHSH and CDR2 LQKENI. The CDR3 covers 16 residues. V was pared by 3 bases and J by 0 bases, with 9 bases between. For the CDR3, the DNA is TGTGCCAGCTCACCTCGGATCCACTCTGGGGCCAACGTCCTGACTTTC. This sequence encodes CASSPRIHSGANVLTF.

The rearrangement links TRBV9 to TRBJ2-7, with TRBD2 matching over 11 bases. This CDR3 spans 15 amino acids. Germline CDR1 SGDLS, CDR2 YYNGEE. The junction had 2 bases not matched to a gene; V was cut back by 3 bases and J by 0 bases. CDR3 DNA: TGTGCCAGCAGCGGGGGACTAGCGGACTCCTACGAGCAGTACTTC. This sequence encodes CASSGGLADSYEQYF.

The chain employs TRBV6-1 and TRBJ2-4; 7 bases fit TRBD1. Germline CDR1 reads MNHNS; CDR2 reads SASEGT. The CDR3 totals 15 residues. V lost 6 bases and J lost 6; bases outside the gene matches: 11. The CDR3 loop reads CASRRGREIGNIQYF. In DNA, the CDR3 is TGTGCCAGCAGGAGGGGGCGAGAGATTGGAAACATTCAGTACTTC.

The V call is TRBV5-4, the J call TRBJ2-2, with 7 bases aligning to TRBD1. CDR1 SGHNT and CDR2 YYREEE come from the germline V gene (reference sequence). V shed 2 bases and J 7 bases; nucleotides not matched to a gene: 5. The CDR3 sequence is 14 residues long. CDR3 sequence (DNA): TGTGCCAGCAGCTTAGGGGGCGCGAGCGGGGAGCTGTTTTTT. Its translation is CASSLGGASGELFF.

The chain carries TRBV18 and TRBJ2-7; 8 bases map to TRBD1. The CDR3 loop spans 16 amino acids. Germline V CDR1 and CDR2: KGHSH, LQKENI. With V trimmed by 3 bases and J by 5 bases, 12 bases remained unmatched. The CDR3 spells CASSPSPRTGLHEQYF. The CDR3 nucleotides are TGTGCCAGCTCACCCTCCCCCCGGACAGGGTTGCACGAGCAGTACTTC.

The gene calls are TRBV6-5 and TRBJ2-1; 11 bases map to TRBD2. Germline lookup yields CDR1 MNHEY and CDR2 SVGAGI. The CDR3 has 16 residues. Trimming at V came to 0 bases and at J to 7 bases, leaving 5 bases not matched to a gene. The CDR3 region has the DNA TGTGCCAGCAGTTACTCTCTAGCGGGAGGAAGAAATGAGCAGTTCTTC. This codes for CASSYSLAGGRNEQFF.

The chain links TRBV5-6 to TRBJ2-1; perhaps TRBD2 as D (10 bases). The CDR3 contains 18 residues. Per the germline V gene, CDR1 is SGHDT and CDR2 is YYEEEE. Trimming stripped 6 bases from V and 4 bases from J, with 26 bases between. CDR3 DNA: TGTGCCAGCAAACCCGGGACAGGGCGGACTAGCGGATACAATGAGCAGTTCTTC. Its protein product is CASKPGTGRTSGYNEQFF.

The chain employs TRBV27 and TRBJ1-2, with D perhaps matching TRBD1 (5 bases). From germline, CDR1 is MNHEY and CDR2 SMNVEV (reference sequence). CDR3 length: 16 residues. V lost 1 base and J 7 bases, leaving 19 bases between the germline ends. CDR3 DNA: TGTGCCAGCAGTTTATACGGGGGAGGGGCTAATTTTGGCTACACCTTC. It encodes CASSLYGGGANFGYTF.

The rearrangement uses TRBV6-6 and TRBJ1-2; 8 nucleotides line up with TRBD1. The CDR3 totals 15 residues. The V and J ends lost 0 bases and 7 bases, in that order; junction bases with no gene match: 7. Germline V gene sequence: CDR1 MNHNY, CDR2 SVGAGI (reference sequence). The chain's CDR3 is CASSYSTPTGVGYTF. In DNA, the CDR3 is TGTGCCAGCAGTTACTCGACCCCGACAGGGGTTGGCTACACCTTC.

This rearrangement joins TRBV5-1 to TRBJ1-1; 7 bases line up with TRBD1. This CDR3 spans 14 amino acids. V dropped 4 bases and J dropped 2; count of bases not matched to a gene: 5. Germline V gene sequence: CDR1 SGHRS, CDR2 YFSETQ. CDR3 residues: CASSPGQRNTEAFF. The CDR3 coding sequence is TGCGCCAGCAGCCCGGGACAGAGAAACACTGAAGCTTTCTTT.

The chain carries TRBV2 and TRBJ1-2; no firm D call. Germline CDR1 and CDR2: SNHLY and FYNNEI. V was pared by 3 bases and J by 8 bases, with 7 bases between. CDR3 length equals 11 residues. The CDR3 nucleotides read TGTGCCAGCAGTGAGGTCAGAGGCTACACCTTC. This encodes CASSEVRGYTF.

The V gene is TRBV7-9, the J gene TRBJ2-5; TRBD2 matches 9 bases. V lost 2 bases to trimming and J lost 0 bases; unmatched junction nucleotides: 10. This CDR3 region has 18 residues. CDR1 SEHNR and CDR2 FQNEAQ come from the germline V gene (reference sequence). The CDR3 DNA is TGTGCCAGCAGCTTAAGTCTGGCCAGCGGGAGGTACCAAGAGACCCAGTACTTC. This encodes CASSLSLASGRYQETQYF.